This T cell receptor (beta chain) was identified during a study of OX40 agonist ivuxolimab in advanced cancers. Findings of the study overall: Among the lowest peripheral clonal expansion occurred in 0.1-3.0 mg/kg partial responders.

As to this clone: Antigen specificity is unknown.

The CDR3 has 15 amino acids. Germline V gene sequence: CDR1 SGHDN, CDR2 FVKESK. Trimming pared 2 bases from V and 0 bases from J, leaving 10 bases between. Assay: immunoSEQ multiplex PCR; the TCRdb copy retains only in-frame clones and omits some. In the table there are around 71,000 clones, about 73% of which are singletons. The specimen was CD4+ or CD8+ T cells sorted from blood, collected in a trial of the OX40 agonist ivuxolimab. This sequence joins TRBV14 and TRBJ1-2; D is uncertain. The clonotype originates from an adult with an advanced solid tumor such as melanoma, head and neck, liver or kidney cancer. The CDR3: CASSQRPTANYGYTF. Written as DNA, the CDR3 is TGTGCCAGCAGCCAACGACCGACGGCTAACTATGGCTACACCTTC.